A selection of T cell receptor beta chains follows, all from one sample in a study of CXCR3-negative and CXCR3-positive naive CD8 T cells. No DNA is given; TCRdb re-called the 5' RACE reads and lists each CDR3 protein once. The table for this sample gives about 66,000 distinct CDR3 sequences. Material: naive CXCR3- CD8+ T cells from blood. The receptors derive from a human donor in good health. Some clones in this sample may be carry-over from other donors' samples. Each CDR3 is given with its conserved first and last residue. Each record gives: V gene, J gene, clone size, CDR3 protein. Only some rows state a clone size, as once, few, many or a class for expanded clones.

>TRBV12-3/TRBV12-4|TRBJ1-1|medium-sized
CASSLGTEAFF
>TRBV20-1|TRBJ2-2|NA
CSARDVRGGDTGELFF
>TRBV21-1|TRBJ2-1|NA
CASSKVLQGAGSYNEQFF
>TRBV6-2/TRBV6-3|TRBJ2-5|NA
CASFGLGRTQYF
>TRBV2|TRBJ2-1|NA
CASSVMRQDNEQFF
>TRBV7-9|TRBJ2-5|NA
CASSVPGGRETQYF
>TRBV28|TRBJ1-5|NA
CASSPRAQGNRPQHF
>TRBV29-1|TRBJ2-7|NA
CSVKGLTGTSGSSYEQYF
>TRBV14|TRBJ1-4|NA
CASSQFGTENEKLFF
>TRBV29-1|TRBJ1-4|NA
CSVRVAGGEKLFF
>TRBV28|TRBJ2-1|NA
CASSLGLAGVGEQFF
>TRBV9|TRBJ2-1|NA
CASSGLAGYNEQFF
>TRBV15|TRBJ2-5|NA
CATSGVRHFQETQYF
>TRBV28|TRBJ2-7|NA
CASSYRDRISYEQYF
>TRBV5-1|TRBJ1-6|NA
CASSLLTGGADSPLHF
>TRBV29-1|TRBJ2-1|NA
CSAHPGTTDDEQFF
>TRBV14|TRBJ2-1|NA
CASSLDADSYNEQFF
>TRBV14|TRBJ2-2|medium-sized
CASSPFGAYTGELFF
>TRBV6-5|TRBJ2-6|NA
CASSPGLNVLTF
>TRBV7-9|TRBJ1-1|NA
CASSWGGNTEAFF
>TRBV20-1|TRBJ2-1|NA
CSAREWASSYNEQFF
>TRBV9|TRBJ1-2|NA
CASSASRTASTYGYTF
>TRBV18|TRBJ2-2|NA
CASSPPGTASTGELFF
>TRBV7-3|TRBJ2-3|NA
CASSARLSGGSDTQYF
>TRBV6-5|TRBJ1-2|NA
CASSADRGLGYGYTF
>TRBV6-5|TRBJ2-1|NA
CASSYEGARNNEQFF
>TRBV5-1|TRBJ2-2|NA
CASSWDTTGTGRTGELFF
>TRBV29-1|TRBJ2-7|NA
CSVERGLNSYEQYF
>TRBV4-2|TRBJ2-5|NA
CASSQPGTDQETLYF
>TRBV20-1|TRBJ1-5|NA
CSARVGGQGVNQPQHF
>TRBV6-2/TRBV6-3|TRBJ2-1|NA
CASSYRTDSYNEQFF
>TRBV7-2|TRBJ2-2|NA
CASSLARDSEAGELFF
>TRBV20-1|TRBJ2-5|NA
CSARRREEETQYF
>TRBV5-5|TRBJ2-1|NA
CASSLATGAKDEQFF
>TRBV12-3/TRBV12-4|TRBJ2-7|NA
CASSLAREQYF
>TRBV14|TRBJ2-1|NA
CASSQNRDSDNEQFF
>TRBV4-3|TRBJ1-1|NA
CASSQEGRENTEAFF
>TRBV29-1|TRBJ2-7|NA
CSVMGLAGLEQYF
>TRBV14|TRBJ2-3|NA
CASSQQKPAGPLSTDTQYF
>TRBV29-1|TRBJ2-7|NA
CSVDGRNSYEQYF
>TRBV20-1|TRBJ2-7|NA
CSARTPSGGALESGEQYF
>TRBV12-3/TRBV12-4|TRBJ2-7|NA
CASSLGEGIEQYF
>TRBV29-1|TRBJ2-5|NA
CSVVQGARETQYF